The T cell receptor (beta chain) under discussion was sequenced for a study of T cell responses to AZD1222 COVID-19 vaccine. Clones were read by immunoSEQ multiplex PCR, and TCRdb kept only the in-frame ones, dropping some. This table has about 69,000 clones, around 78% appearing once. Germline V gene data show CDR1 as SGDLS and CDR2 as YYNGEE. After removal of 8 bases from V and 4 bases from J, the junction contained 6 bases not matched to a gene. CDR3 size: 13 residues. This sample comprised peripheral blood, obtained 28 days after the second AZD1222 dose. The chain joins TRBV9 to TRBJ2-1; 7 nucleotides match TRBD1. The sequence was collected from an adult who received the AZD1222 COVID-19 vaccine. The CDR3 sequence is CASTNRGYNEQFF. For the CDR3, the DNA is TGTGCCAGTACCAACAGGGGTTACAATGAGCAGTTCTTC.